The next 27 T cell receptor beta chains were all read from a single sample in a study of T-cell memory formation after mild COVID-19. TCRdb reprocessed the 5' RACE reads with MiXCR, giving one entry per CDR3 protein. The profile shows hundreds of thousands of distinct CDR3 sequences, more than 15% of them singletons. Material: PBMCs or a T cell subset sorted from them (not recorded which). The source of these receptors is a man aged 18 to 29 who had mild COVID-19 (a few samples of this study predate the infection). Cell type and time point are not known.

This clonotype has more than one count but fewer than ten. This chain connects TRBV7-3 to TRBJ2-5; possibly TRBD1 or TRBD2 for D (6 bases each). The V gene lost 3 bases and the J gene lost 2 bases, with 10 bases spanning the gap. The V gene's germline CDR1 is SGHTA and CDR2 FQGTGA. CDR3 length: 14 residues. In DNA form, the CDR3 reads TGTGCCAGCAGCTTGGGGGGCGAGCAAGAGACCCAGTACTTC. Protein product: CASSLGGEQETQYF.

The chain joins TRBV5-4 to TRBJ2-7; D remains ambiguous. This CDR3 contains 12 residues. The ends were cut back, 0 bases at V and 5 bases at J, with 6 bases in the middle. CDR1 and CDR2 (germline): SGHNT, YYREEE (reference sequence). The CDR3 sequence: CASSLVQDEQYF. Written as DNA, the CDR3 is TGTGCCAGCAGCTTGGTGCAAGACGAGCAGTACTTC.

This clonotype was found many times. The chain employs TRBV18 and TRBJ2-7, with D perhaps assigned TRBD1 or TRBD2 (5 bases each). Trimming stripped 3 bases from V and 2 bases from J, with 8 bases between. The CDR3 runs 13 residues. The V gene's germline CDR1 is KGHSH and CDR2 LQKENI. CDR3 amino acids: CASSPGDPYEQYF. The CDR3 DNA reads TGTGCCAGCTCACCTGGGGACCCCTACGAGCAGTACTTC.

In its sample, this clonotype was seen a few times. The CDR3 region has the DNA TGTGCCAGCAGCGTAGCTACGCCGGGGCGCGGTGGCTACACCTTC. Its translation is CASSVATPGRGGYTF. This chain uses TRBV9 with TRBJ1-2, with a weak D call TRBD1 (5 bases). CDR1 is SGDLS and CDR2 is YYNGEE in the germline V gene. The CDR3 consists of 15 residues. Trimming took 0 bases from V and 7 from J, leaving 16 bases between them.

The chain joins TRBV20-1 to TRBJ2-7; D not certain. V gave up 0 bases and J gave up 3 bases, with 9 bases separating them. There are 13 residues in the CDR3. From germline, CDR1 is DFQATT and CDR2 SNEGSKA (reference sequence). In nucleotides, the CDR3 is TGCAGTGCTAGAGATAGCTGGAACTACGAGCAGTACTTC. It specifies CSARDSWNYEQYF.

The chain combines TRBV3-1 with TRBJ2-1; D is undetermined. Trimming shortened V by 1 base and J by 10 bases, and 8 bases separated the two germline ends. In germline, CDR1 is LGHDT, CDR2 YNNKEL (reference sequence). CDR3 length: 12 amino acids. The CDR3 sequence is CASSQGTREQFF. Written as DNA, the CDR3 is TGTGCCAGCAGCCAAGGTACCAGGGAGCAGTTCTTC.

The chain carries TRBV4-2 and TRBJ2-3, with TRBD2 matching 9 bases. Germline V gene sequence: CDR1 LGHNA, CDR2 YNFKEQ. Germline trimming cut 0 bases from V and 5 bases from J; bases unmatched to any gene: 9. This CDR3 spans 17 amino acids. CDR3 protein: CASSQDTWRGGQDTQYF. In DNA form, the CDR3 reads TGTGCCAGCAGCCAAGATACGTGGCGGGGGGGCCAAGATACGCAGTATTTT.

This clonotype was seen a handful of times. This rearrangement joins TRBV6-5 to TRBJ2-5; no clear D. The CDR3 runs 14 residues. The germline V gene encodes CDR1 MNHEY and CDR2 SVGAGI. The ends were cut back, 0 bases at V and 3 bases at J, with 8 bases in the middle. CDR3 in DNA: TGTGCCAGCAGTTACTCGAATAAGGAAGAGACCCAGTACTTC. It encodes CASSYSNKEETQYF.

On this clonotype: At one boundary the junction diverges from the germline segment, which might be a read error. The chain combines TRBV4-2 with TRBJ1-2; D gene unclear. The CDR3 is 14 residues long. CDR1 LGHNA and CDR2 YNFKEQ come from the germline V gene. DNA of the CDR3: TGTGACAGCAGCCAAGATCCGCAGAACTATGGCTACACCTTC. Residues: CDSSQDPQNYGYTF.

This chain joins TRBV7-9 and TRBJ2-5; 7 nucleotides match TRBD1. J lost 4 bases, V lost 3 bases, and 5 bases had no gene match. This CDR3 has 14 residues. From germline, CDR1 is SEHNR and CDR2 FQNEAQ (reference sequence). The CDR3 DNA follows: TGTGCCAGCAGCTTCTACAGGGGCCGAGAGACCCAGTACTTC. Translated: CASSFYRGRETQYF.

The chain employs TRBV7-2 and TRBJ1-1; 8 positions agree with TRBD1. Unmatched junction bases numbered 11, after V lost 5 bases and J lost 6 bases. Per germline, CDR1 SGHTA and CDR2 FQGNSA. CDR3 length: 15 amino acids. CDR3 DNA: TGTGCCAGCAGCCACTCCCGGACAGGGCGGCCTGAAGCTTTCTTT. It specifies CASSHSRTGRPEAFF.

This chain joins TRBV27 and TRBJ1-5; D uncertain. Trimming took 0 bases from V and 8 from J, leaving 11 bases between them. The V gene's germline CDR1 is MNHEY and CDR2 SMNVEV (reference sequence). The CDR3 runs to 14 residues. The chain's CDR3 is CASSLSTRDEPQHF. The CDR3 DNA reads TGTGCCAGCAGTTTATCGACAAGGGATGAGCCCCAGCATTTT.

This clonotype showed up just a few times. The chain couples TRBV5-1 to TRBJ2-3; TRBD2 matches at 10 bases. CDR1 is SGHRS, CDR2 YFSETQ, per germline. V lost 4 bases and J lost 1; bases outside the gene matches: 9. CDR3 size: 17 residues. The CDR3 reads CASSPTRTSGRTDTQYF. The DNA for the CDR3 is TGCGCCAGCAGCCCAACAAGGACTAGCGGACGCACAGATACGCAGTATTTT.

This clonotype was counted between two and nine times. This CDR3 reads CASSLRTSGGSKQFF. Here the CDR3 DNA reads TGCGCCAGCAGCCTTCGGACTAGCGGGGGGTCCAAGCAGTTCTTC. The V gene is TRBV5-1, the J gene TRBJ2-1, with TRBD2 matching 14 bases. The CDR3 runs to 15 residues. The J segment lost 11 bases and the V segment lost 4 bases, leaving 8 bases of the junction unmatched. CDR1 is SGHRS, CDR2 YFSETQ, per germline.

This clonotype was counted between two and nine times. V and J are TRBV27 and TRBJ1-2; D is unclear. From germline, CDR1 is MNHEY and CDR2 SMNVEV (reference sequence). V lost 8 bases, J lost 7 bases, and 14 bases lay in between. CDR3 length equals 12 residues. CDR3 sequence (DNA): TGTGCCAGCGCGCCCCAAGAGGGTGGCTACACCTTC. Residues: CASAPQEGGYTF.

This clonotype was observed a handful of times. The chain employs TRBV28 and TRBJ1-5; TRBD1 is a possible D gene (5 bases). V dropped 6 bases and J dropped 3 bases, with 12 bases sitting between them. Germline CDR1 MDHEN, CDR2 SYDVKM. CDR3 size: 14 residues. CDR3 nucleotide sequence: TGTGCCAGCAGCGGGGGGGGGTACAATCAGCCCCAGCATTTT. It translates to CASSGGGYNQPQHF.

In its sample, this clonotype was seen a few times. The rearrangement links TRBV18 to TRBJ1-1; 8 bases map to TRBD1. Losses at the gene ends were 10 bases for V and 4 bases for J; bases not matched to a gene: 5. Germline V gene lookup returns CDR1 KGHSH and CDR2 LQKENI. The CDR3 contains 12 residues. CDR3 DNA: TGTGCCACGCTAGACAGGGGCACTGAAGCTTTCTTT. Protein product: CATLDRGTEAFF.

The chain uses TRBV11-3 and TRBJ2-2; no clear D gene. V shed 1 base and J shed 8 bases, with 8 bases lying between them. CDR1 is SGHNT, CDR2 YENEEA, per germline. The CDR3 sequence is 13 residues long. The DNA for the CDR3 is TGTGCCAGCAGCTTAGCAATCGAAGGGGAGCTGTTTTTT. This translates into CASSLAIEGELFF. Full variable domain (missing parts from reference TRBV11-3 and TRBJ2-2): EAGVVQSPRYKIIEKKQPVAFWCNPISGHNTLYWYLQNLGQGPELLIRYENEEAVDDSQLPKDRFSAERLKGVDSTLKIQPAELGDSAVYLCASSLAIEGELFFGEGSRLTVL.

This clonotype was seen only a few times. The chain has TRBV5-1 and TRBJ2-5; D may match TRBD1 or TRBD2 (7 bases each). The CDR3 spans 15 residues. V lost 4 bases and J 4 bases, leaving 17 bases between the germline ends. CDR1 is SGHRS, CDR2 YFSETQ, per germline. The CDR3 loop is CASSSGTVPGETQYF. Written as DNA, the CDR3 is TGCGCCAGCAGCAGCGGGACAGTTCCAGGAGAGACCCAGTACTTC. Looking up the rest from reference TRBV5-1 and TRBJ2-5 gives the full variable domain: KAGVTQTPRYLIKTRGQQVTLSCSPISGHRSVSWYQQTPGQGLQFLFEYFSETQRNKGNFPGRFSGRQFSNSRSEMNVSTLELGDSALYLCASSSGTVPGETQYFGPGTRLLVL.

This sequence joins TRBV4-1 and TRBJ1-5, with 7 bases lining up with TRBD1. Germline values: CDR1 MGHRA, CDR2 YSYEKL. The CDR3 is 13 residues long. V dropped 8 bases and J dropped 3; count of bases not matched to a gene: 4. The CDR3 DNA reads TGCGCCAGCGGAAGGGGGCTCAATCAGCCCCAGCATTTT. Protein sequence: CASGRGLNQPQHF.

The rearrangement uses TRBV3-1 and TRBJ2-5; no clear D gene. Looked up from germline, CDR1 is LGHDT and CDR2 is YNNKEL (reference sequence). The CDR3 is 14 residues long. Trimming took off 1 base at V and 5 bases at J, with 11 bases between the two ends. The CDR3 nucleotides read TGTGCCAGCAGCCAAGTTTCGGGTACGGAGACCCAGTACTTC. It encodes CASSQVSGTETQYF.

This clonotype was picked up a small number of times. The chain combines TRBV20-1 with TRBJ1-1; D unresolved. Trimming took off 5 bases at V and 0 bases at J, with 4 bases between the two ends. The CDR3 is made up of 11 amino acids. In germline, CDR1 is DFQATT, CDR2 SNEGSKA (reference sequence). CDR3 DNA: TGCAGTGCTCGTCTGAACACTGAAGCTTTCTTT. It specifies CSARLNTEAFF.

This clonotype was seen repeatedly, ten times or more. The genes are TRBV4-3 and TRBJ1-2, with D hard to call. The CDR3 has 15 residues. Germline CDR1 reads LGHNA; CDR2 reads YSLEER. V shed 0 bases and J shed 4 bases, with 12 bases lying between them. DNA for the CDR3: TGCGCCAGCAGCCAAGACGCCAGAAGCGTCTATGGCTACACCTTC. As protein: CASSQDARSVYGYTF.

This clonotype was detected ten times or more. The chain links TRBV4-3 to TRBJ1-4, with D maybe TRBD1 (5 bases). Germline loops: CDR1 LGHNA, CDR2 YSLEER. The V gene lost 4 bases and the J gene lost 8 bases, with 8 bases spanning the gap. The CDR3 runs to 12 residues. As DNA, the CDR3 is TGCGCCAGCAGCCGGGACGGAGAAAAACTGTTTTTT. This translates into CASSRDGEKLFF.

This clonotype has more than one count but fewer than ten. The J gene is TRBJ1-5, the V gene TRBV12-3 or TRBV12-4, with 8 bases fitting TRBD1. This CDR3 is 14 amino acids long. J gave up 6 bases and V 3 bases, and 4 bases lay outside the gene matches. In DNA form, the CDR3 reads TGTGCCAGCAGTTTGACAGGGGTTGGTCAGCCCCAGCATTTT. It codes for CASSLTGVGQPQHF.

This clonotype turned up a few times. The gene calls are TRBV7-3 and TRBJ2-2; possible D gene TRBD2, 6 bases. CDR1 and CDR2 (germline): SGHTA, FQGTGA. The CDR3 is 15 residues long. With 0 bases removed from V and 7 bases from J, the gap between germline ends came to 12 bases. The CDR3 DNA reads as TGTGCCAGCAGCTTAACGGCCCCAGCGGGCGGGGAGCTGTTTTTT. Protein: CASSLTAPAGGELFF.

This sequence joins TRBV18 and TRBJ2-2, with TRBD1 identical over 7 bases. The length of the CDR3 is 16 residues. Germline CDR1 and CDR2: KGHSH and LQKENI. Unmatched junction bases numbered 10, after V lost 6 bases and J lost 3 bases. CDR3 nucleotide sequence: TGTGCCAGCTCGCGTGAGACAGGGATTTACACCGGGGAGCTGTTTTTT. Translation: CASSRETGIYTGELFF.